This TCR beta chain derives from a study of T-cell reconstitution after alpha-beta-depleted transplantation in children. As regards this clonotype: Its antigen is not known.

Study-level findings and limits: Reports say that about two months after transplant, the alpha-beta T cells came out of several hundred graft clones that had expanded.

Unique molecular identifiers were used to barcode this TCRbeta library. Each CDR3 protein is one row after TCRdb ran MiXCR on the PCR reads. The sample lists about 980,000 distinct CDR3 sequences; about 30% were seen once. The CDR3 covers 13 residues. Germline V gene data show CDR1 as SEHNR and CDR2 as FQNEAQ (reference sequence). V was pared by 2 bases and J by 13 bases, with 14 bases between. The source is a boy under two years old who had a stem cell transplant for SCID, so the T cells may come from the graft donor. The sequences come from PBMCs, mostly from graft donor cells, collected 360 days after TCRalphabeta/CD19-depleted stem cell transplant. J is TRBJ1-4 and V is TRBV7-9; no definite D call. CDR3 region: CASSLRRRERLFF. The CDR3, as DNA: TGTGCCAGCAGCTTACGGAGGAGGGAGAGACTGTTTTTT.